Sequencing of this TCR beta chain was carried out in a study of radiotherapy plus CTLA-4 blockade in lung cancer. Trimming took off 5 bases at V and 0 bases at J, with 13 bases between the two ends. Germline-derived CDR1 and CDR2 are SGHNT and YYREEE (reference sequence). The CDR3 loop spans 15 amino acids. Chemo-refractory metastatic non-small-cell lung cancer patients underwent focal radiation alongside CTLA-4 blockade with ipilimumab. As regards this clone: As yet, its antigen is unknown.

Study-level results: Clones of tumor-derived TCRs expanded in blood after radiotherapy plus ipilimumab.

Data came from immunoSEQ multiplex PCR; TCRdb stores just in-frame clones and leaves some out. Of tens of thousands of clones listed, about four fifths were seen once; the top ten hold around a quarter. The receptor was isolated from a human donor with non-small cell lung cancer that progressed on radiotherapy plus ipilimumab. V usage is TRBV5-4 and J usage is TRBJ2-3; D is unresolved. The sequencing used peripheral blood, collected from a patient treated with radiotherapy plus ipilimumab. DNA of the CDR3: TGTGCCAGCAGTCCAGCAGGCTATAGCACAGATACGCAGTATTTT. Amino acid sequence: CASSPAGYSTDTQYF. Drawing the rest from reference TRBV5-4 and TRBJ2-3, the complete variable domain is ETGVTQSPTHLIKTRGQQVTLRCSSQSGHNTVSWYQQALGQGPQFIFQYYREEENGRGNFPPRFSGLQFPNYSSELNVNALELDDSALYLCASSPAGYSTDTQYFGPGTRLTVL.